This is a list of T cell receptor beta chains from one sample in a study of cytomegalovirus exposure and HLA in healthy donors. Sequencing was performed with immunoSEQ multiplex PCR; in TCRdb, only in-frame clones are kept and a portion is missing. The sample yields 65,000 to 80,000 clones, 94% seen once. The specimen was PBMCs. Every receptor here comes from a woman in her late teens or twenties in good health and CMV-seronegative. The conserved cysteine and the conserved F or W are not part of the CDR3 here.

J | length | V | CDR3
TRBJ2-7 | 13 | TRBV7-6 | ASSSPVSDSYEQY
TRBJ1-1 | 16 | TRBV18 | ASSPVGDRELIGTEAF
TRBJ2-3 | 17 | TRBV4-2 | ASSQDQTSGGGSTDTQY
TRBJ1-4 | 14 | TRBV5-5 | ASSQRGAYLREKLF
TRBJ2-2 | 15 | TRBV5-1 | ASSLGLAGDSTGELF
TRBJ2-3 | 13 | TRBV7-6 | ASRVAGGVTDTQF
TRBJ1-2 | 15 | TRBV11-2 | ASSYPGGGTANYGYT
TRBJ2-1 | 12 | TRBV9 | ASSVRGLANEQF
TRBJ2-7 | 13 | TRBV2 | AINLWGVTSYEQY
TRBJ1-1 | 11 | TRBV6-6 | ASILGTGFEAF
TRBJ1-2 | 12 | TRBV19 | ASSAVRETYGYT
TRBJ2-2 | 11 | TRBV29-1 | SGDDSNTGELF
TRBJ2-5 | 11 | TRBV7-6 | ASSLAQGETQY
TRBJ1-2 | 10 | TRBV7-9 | ASSTYRDGYT
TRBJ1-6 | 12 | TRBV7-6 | ASSLEARSSPLH
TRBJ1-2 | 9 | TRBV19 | ASSQLEGYT
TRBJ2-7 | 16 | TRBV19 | ASRKTGTSGRLGYEQY
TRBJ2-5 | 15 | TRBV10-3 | AISGGQGDGYQETQY
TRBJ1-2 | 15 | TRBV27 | ASSLSTTTGYINGYT
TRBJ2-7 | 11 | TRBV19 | ASSIGTGAEQY
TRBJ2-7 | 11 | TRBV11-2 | ASSLGWQYEQY
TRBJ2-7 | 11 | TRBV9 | ASSVTEVDEQY
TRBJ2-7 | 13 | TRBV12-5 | ASGLETDITYEQY
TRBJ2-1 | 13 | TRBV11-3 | ASSASAGGTNEQF
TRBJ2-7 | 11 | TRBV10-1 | ASSESGLYEQY
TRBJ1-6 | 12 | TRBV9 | ASSVASGDSPLH
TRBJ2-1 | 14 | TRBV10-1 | ASSEARTGVGNEQF
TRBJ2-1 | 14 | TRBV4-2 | ASSPLAGASYNEQF
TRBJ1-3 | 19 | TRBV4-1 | ASSQVFNRGVKRDSRNTIY
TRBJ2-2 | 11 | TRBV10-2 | ASMQGLTGELF
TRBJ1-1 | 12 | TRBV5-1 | ASSYLGRNTEAF
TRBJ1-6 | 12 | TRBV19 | ASTRTGEDSPLH
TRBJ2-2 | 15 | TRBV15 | ATSSDEALPTPGELF
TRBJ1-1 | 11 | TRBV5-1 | ASSPRGATEAF
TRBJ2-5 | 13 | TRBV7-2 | ASSATSGPQETQY
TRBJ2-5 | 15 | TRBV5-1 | ASSLGRMDRVSETQY
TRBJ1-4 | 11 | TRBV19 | ASRRTGGEKLF
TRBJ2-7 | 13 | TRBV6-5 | ASSHPGQTDYEQY
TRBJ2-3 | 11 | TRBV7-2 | ASSSRVTDTQY
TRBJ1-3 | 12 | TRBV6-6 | ASSPLSSGNTIY